This is a list of T cell receptor beta chains from one sample in a study of human T cells and chemical hapten exposure. TCRdb fed the RACE reads into MiXCR, producing one record per CDR3 protein. The table has about 95,000 distinct CDR3 sequences, 10% to 12% seen once; the top ten hold more than 3%. The source was whole blood, collected in connection with sensitization to the hapten diphenylcyclopropenone (DPC). Receptors were obtained from a woman in her 40s with alopecia areata. Some clones in this sample may be carry-over from other donors' samples. The CDR3 runs from the conserved cysteine through the conserved F or W. Fields, in order: D gene, clone size, V gene, J gene, CDR3 protein, CDR3 DNA. A D gene is named only where the DNA matches it firmly. The size entry is marked missing in some rows and otherwise reads once, few, many or a size class.

TRBD1	few	TRBV27	TRBJ2-5	CASRMGQSPETQYF	TGTGCCAGCAGAATGGGACAGTCCCCAGAGACCCAGTACTTC
NA	few	TRBV7-2	TRBJ1-3	CASSFSDFGNTIYF	TGTGCCAGCAGCTTTTCTGATTTCGGAAACACCATATATTTT
NA	many	TRBV3-1	TRBJ2-5	CASRKFGETQYF	TGTGCCAGCAGGAAGTTTGGAGAGACCCAGTACTTC
NA	few	TRBV5-1	TRBJ2-7	CASSWDSAYEQYF	TGCGCCAGCAGCTGGGACTCAGCCTACGAGCAGTACTTC
NA	NA	TRBV3-1	TRBJ2-1	CAGSQDIGYNEQFF	TGTGCCGGCAGCCAAGATATAGGGTACAATGAGCAGTTCTTC
NA	many	TRBV20-1	TRBJ2-7	CSAIARAEMEQYF	TGCAGTGCTATAGCTCGGGCAGAGATGGAGCAGTACTTC
NA	many	TRBV11-2	TRBJ2-5	CASSLRVSETQYF	TGTGCCAGCAGCTTACGGGTTTCGGAGACCCAGTACTTC
TRBD1	many	TRBV20-1	TRBJ1-2	CSARGGQGNYGYTF	TGCAGTGCTAGAGGCGGACAGGGGAACTATGGCTACACCTTC
NA	many	TRBV3-1	TRBJ2-7	CASSQVDGGEQYF	TGTGCCAGCAGCCAAGTGGACGGGGGCGAGCAGTACTTC
TRBD1	few	TRBV4-3	TRBJ2-1	CASSQAGQGYNEQFF	TGCGCCAGCAGCCAAGCGGGACAGGGCTACAATGAGCAGTTCTTC
NA	few	TRBV7-2	TRBJ2-5	CASSGIWETQYF	TGTGCCAGCAGCGGGATATGGGAGACCCAGTACTTC
NA	NA	TRBV27	TRBJ2-5	CASSRTAYQETQYF	TGTGCCAGCAGTCGTACAGCGTACCAAGAGACCCAGTACTTC
NA	many	TRBV4-1	TRBJ1-3	CASSQEGQGNTIYF	TGCGCCAGCAGCCAAGAGGGCCAGGGAAACACCATATATTTT
NA	many	TRBV11-2	TRBJ1-1	CASSLHSGTEAFF	TGTGCCAGCAGCTTACATTCTGGCACTGAAGCTTTCTTT
TRBD1	NA	TRBV9	TRBJ2-2	CASSSLQGATGELFF	TGTGCCAGCAGCTCGCTCCAGGGGGCGACCGGGGAGCTGTTTTTT
TRBD2	many	TRBV7-9	TRBJ2-2	CASSSRTSPYTGELFF	TGTGCCAGCAGCTCCCGGACTAGCCCGTACACCGGGGAGCTGTTTTTT
TRBD1	NA	TRBV13	TRBJ1-6	CASSVGQGNSPLHF	TGTGCCAGCAGCGTGGGACAGGGAAATTCACCCCTCCACTTT
TRBD2	NA	TRBV5-4	TRBJ2-2	CASSSVAGVTGELFF	TGTGCCAGCAGCTCGGTAGCGGGAGTTACCGGGGAGCTGTTTTTT
NA	many	TRBV27	TRBJ2-3	CASSFGRGLPDTQYF	TGTGCCAGCAGTTTTGGGCGGGGGCTCCCAGATACGCAGTATTTT
NA	many	TRBV28	TRBJ2-5	CASSYGRGETQYF	TGTGCCAGCAGTTACGGGAGAGGAGAGACCCAGTACTTC
NA	few	TRBV6-2/TRBV6-3	TRBJ2-7	CASHHPGSYEQYF	TGTGCCAGCCATCACCCCGGCTCCTACGAGCAGTACTTC
NA	few	TRBV7-9	TRBJ2-3	CASSLGTTTFGDTQYF	TGTGCCAGCAGCTTAGGGACTACTACATTCGGGGATACGCAGTATTTT
TRBD2	NA	TRBV3-1	TRBJ2-1	CASRSTSGAYNEQFF	TGTGCCAGCAGGTCGACTAGCGGAGCCTACAATGAGCAGTTCTTC
NA	NA	TRBV21-1	TRBJ1-2	CASSKGVRTAEHFPPNYGYTF	TGTGCCAGCAGCAAAGGGGTAAGGACAGCCGAACACTTTCCACCTAACTATGGCTACACCTTC
NA	few	TRBV20-1	TRBJ1-1	CSAKGGTFAFF	TGCAGTGCTAAGGGGGGCACCTTCGCTTTCTTT
TRBD2	few	TRBV30	TRBJ2-5	CAWSVLAGGKETQYF	TGTGCCTGGAGTGTCCTAGCGGGGGGTAAAGAGACCCAGTACTTC